This TCR beta chain was observed in a study of blood T cell repertoires in COVID-19. Study-level background: Sites in the United States, Italy and Spain provided acute and convalescent COVID-19 samples. T cells, B-cell-depleted T cells, or PBMCs provided the cDNA or gDNA that served as material.

Germline lookup yields CDR1 LGHNA and CDR2 YSLEER. The CDR3 runs 14 residues. V was pared by 4 bases and J by 7 bases, with 6 bases of the junction left unmatched. Authors' data handling: Reference gene primer amplification yielded estimated nucleated cell counts. Clones were sequenced by immunoSEQ multiplex PCR, and TCRdb holds only the in-frame ones, with some missing. V and J calls and clone size follow that table, whereas D and trimming were derived from the DNA. This table holds 140,000 to 150,000 clones, 80% to 90% found once. This TCR was recovered from a man aged 50 to 60 who had recovered from COVID-19. What was sequenced was peripheral blood. The chain couples TRBV4-3 to TRBJ1-5; 8 nucleotides align to TRBD1. The CDR3 DNA sequence: TGCGCCAGCAGCCCGGACAGGGTTGAGCAGCCCCAGCATTTT. It specifies CASSPDRVEQPQHF.